The TCR beta chain described here comes from a study of cytomegalovirus exposure and HLA in healthy donors. PCR was performed using 60 Vbeta and 13 Jbeta primers. The data were produced by immunoSEQ multiplex PCR, yet TCRdb's version contains in-frame clones alone and is incomplete. Among about 130,000 clones listed, around 72% were seen once. The sample consisted of PBMCs. The sequence came from a woman in her thirties or forties in good health and CMV-seronegative.

The CDR3 sequence: CASSFSTGELFF. The CDR3 nucleotides are TGTGCCAGCAGCTTTAGCACCGGGGAGCTGTTTTTT. The chain joins TRBV11-3 to TRBJ2-2; D remains unclear. Germline lookup yields CDR1 SGHNT and CDR2 YENEEA. V shed 3 bases and J shed 4 bases, with 3 bases lying between them. The CDR3 is 12 residues long.